This section outlines one TCR beta chain sequence together with its context. This entry comes from a study of blood T cell repertoires in COVID-19. Germline V gives CDR1 SQVTM, CDR2 ANQGSEA. Losses at the gene ends were 2 bases for V and 3 bases for J; bases not matched to a gene: 7. The CDR3 length is 15 residues. Only in-frame clones appear in the TCRdb table, and some are missing; sequencing was by immunoSEQ multiplex PCR. The table shows some 99,000 clones, with roughly 84% occurring only once. This receptor was obtained from a woman aged 80 or over with active or convalescent COVID-19. This chain connects TRBV29-1 to TRBJ2-3, with TRBD2 matching over 8 bases. The specimen sequenced was peripheral blood. The CDR3 nucleotides read TGCAGCGTTGAAAGGGTAGCGGGGCAAACAGATACGCAGTATTTT. Protein sequence: CSVERVAGQTDTQYF.